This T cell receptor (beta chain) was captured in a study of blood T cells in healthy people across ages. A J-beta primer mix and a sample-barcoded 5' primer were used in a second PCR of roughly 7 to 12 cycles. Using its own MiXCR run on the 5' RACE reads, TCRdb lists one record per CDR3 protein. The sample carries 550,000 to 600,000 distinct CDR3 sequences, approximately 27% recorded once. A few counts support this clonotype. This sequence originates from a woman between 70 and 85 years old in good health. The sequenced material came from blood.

The CDR3 DNA reads TGTGCCAGCAGCTTAAGGGCGCCGAGCAATCAGCCCCAGCATTTT. Its protein product is CASSLRAPSNQPQHF. The chain uses TRBV7-2 and TRBJ1-5; D not certain. The ends were cut back, 2 bases at V and 1 base at J, with 9 bases in the middle. The CDR3 contains 15 residues. Per the germline V gene, CDR1 is SGHTA and CDR2 is FQGNSA.